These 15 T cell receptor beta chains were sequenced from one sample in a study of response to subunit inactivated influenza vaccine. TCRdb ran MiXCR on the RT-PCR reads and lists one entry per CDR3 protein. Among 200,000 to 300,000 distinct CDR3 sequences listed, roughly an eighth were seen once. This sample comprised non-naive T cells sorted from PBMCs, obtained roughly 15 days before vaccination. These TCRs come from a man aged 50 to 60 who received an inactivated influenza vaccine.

CDR3 protein: CASSPNGNYGYTF. For the CDR3, the DNA is TGCGCCAGCAGCCCCAACGGTAACTATGGCTACACCTTC. This chain links TRBV5-1 with TRBJ1-2; D is ambiguous. V was shortened by 4 bases and J by 1 base, with 8 bases between the two germline ends. CDR1 and CDR2 from the germline V gene are SGHRS and YFSETQ. The CDR3 runs to 13 residues. Drawing the rest from reference TRBV5-1 and TRBJ1-2, the complete variable domain is KAGVTQTPRYLIKTRGQQVTLSCSPISGHRSVSWYQQTPGQGLQFLFEYFSETQRNKGNFPGRFSGRQFSNSRSEMNVSTLELGDSALYLCASSPNGNYGYTFGSGTRLTVV.

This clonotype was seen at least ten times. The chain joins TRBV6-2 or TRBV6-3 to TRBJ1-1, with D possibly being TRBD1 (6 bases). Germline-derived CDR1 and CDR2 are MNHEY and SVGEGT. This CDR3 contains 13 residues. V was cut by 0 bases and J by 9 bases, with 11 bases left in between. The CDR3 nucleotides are TGTGCCAGCAGTTACTCGACGGGGGCTCAAGCTTTCTTT. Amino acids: CASSYSTGAQAFF.

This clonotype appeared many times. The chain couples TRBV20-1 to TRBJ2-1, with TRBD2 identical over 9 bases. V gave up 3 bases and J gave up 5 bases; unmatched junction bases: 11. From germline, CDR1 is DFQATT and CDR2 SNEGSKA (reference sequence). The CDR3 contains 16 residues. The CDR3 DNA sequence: TGCAGTGCTAGCGCTGGATGGACTAGCGAGAACAATGAGCAGTTCTTC. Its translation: CSASAGWTSENNEQFF.

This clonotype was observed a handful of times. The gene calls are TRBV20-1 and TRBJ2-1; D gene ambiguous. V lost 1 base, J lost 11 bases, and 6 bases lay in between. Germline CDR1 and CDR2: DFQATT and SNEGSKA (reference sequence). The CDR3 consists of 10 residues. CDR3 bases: TGCAGTGCTAGAGGGGAAAAGCAGTTCTTC. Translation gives CSARGEKQFF.

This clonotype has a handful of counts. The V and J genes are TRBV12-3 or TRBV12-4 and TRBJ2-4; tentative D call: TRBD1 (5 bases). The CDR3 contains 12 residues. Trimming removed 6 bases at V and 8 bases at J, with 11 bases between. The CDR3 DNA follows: TGTGCCAGCAGAAGGGGCCGCGACATTCAGTACTTC. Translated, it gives CASRRGRDIQYF.

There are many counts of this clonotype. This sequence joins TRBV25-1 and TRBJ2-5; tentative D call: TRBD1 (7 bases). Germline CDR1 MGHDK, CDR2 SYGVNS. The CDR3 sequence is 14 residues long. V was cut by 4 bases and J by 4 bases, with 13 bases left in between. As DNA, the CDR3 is TGTGCCAGCAGTGCTCCAGGGGGGTCAGAGACCCAGTACTTC. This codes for CASSAPGGSETQYF.

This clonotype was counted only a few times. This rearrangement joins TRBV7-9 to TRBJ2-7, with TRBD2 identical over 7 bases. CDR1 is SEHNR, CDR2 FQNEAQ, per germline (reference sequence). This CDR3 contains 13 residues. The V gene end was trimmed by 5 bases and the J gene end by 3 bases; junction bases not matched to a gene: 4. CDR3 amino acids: CASSRGVVYEQYF. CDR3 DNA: TGTGCCAGCAGCCGGGGGGTGGTCTACGAGCAGTACTTC.

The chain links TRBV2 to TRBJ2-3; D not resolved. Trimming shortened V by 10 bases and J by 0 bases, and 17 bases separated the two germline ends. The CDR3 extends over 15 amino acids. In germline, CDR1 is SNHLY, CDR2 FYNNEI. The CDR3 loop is CATSTRQASTDTQYF. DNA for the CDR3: TGTGCCACCTCGACGCGGCAGGCAAGCACAGATACGCAGTATTTT.

The CDR3 bases are TGTGCCAGCAGCTCTGCGGGAGAAGAGACCCAGTACTTC. Protein product: CASSSAGEETQYF. The chain employs TRBV6-6 and TRBJ2-5; 7 bases line up with TRBD2. With 6 bases clipped from V and 3 bases from J, the junction kept 4 bases outside the gene matches. The CDR3 totals 13 residues. Germline V lookup: CDR1 MNHNY, CDR2 SVGAGI (reference sequence).

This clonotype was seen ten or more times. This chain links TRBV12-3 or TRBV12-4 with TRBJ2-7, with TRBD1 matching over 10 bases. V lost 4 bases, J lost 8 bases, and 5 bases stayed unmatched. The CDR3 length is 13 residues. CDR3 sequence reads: CASSYRDRGQQYF. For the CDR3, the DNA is TGTGCCAGCAGTTACCGGGACAGGGGTCAGCAGTACTTC.

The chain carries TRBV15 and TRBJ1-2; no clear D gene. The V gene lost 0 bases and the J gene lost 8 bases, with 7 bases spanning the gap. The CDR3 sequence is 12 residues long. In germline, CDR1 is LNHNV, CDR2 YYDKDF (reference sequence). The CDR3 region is CATSRDTYGYTF. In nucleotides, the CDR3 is TGTGCCACCAGCAGAGATACGTACGGCTACACCTTC.

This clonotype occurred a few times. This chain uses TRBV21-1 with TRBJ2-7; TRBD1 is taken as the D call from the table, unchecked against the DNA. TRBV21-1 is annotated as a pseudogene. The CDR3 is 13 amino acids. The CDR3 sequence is CASRARHNYEQYF. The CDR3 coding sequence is TGTGCCAGCAGGGCCCGGCACAACTACGAGCAGTACTTC.

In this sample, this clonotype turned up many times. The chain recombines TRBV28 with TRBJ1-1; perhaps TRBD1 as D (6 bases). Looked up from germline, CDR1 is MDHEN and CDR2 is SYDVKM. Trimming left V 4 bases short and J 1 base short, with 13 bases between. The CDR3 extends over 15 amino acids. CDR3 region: CASSYRPGENTEAFF. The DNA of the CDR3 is TGTGCCAGCAGTTACCGGCCAGGGGAGAACACTGAAGCTTTCTTT.

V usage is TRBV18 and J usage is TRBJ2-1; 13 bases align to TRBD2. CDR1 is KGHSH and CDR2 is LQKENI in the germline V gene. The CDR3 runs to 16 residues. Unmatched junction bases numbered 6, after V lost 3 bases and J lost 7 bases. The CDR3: CASSPPGLAGENEQFF. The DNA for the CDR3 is TGTGCCAGCTCACCCCCCGGACTAGCGGGAGAGAATGAGCAGTTCTTC.

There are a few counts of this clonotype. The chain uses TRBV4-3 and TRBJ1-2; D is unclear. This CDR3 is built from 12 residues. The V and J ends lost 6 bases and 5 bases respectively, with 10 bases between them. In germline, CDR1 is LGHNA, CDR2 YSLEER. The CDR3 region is CASSKDRYGYTF. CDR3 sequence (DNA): TGCGCCAGCAGTAAGGACCGATATGGCTACACCTTC.